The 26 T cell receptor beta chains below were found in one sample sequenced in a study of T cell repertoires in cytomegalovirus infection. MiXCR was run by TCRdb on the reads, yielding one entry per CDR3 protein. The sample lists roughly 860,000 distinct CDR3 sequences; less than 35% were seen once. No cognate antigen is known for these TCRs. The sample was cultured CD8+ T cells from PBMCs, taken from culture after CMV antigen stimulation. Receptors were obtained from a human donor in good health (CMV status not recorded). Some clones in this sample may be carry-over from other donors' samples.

CDR3: CASRLGGDNEQFF. The DNA of the CDR3 is TGTGCCAGTCGACTAGGGGGGGACAATGAGCAGTTCTTC. The chain recombines TRBV19 with TRBJ2-1; the D gene is possibly TRBD2 (7 bases). The V end was cut by 8 bases, the J end by 5 bases, with 13 bases between. CDR1 is LNHDA, CDR2 SQIVND, per germline (reference sequence). CDR3 length: 13 residues.

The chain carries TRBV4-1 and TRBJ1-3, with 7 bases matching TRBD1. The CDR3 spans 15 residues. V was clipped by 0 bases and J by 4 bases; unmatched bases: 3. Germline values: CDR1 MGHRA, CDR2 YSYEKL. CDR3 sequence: CASSQDPGGGNTIYF. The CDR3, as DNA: TGCGCCAGCAGCCAAGATCCAGGGGGAGGAAACACCATATATTTT.

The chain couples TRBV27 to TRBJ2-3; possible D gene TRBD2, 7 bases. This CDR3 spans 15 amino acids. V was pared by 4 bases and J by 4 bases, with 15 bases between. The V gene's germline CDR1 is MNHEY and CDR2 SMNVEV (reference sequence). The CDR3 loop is CASSSAGGPPDTQYF. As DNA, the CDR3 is TGTGCCAGCAGTTCTGCCGGGGGGCCTCCAGATACGCAGTATTTT.

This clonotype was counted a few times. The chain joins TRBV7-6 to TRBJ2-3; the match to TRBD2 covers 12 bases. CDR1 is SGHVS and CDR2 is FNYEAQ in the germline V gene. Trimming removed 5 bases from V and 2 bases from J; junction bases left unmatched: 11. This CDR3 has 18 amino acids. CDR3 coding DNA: TGTGCCAGCAGCACCAGACTAGCGGGGGATATCTACACAGATACGCAGTATTTT. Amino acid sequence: CASSTRLAGDIYTDTQYF.

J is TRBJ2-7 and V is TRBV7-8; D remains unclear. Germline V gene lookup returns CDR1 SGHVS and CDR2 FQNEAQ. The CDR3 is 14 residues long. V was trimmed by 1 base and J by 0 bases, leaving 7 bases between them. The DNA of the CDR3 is TGTGCCAGCAGCTTAGGATACTCCTCCTACGAGCAGTACTTC. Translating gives CASSLGYSSYEQYF.

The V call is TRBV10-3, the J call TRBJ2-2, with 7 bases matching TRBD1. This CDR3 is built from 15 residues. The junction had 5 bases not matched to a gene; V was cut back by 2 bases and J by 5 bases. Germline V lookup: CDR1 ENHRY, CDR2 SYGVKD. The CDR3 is CAISERGQGTGELFF. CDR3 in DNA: TGTGCCATCAGTGAGAGGGGGCAGGGAACCGGGGAGCTGTTTTTT.

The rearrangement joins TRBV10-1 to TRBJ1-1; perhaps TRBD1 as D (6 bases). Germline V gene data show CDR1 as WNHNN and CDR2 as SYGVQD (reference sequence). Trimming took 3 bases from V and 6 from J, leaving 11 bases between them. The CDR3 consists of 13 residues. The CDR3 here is CASSEGGGSEAFF. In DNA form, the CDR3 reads TGCGCCAGCAGTGAAGGTGGGGGCTCTGAAGCTTTCTTT.

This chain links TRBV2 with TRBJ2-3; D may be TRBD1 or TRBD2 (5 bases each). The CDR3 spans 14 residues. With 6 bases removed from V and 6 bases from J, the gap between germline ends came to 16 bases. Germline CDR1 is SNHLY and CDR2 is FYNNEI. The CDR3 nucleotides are TGTGCCAGCAGAACACCGGGGCACCAGGATACGCAGTATTTT. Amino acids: CASRTPGHQDTQYF.

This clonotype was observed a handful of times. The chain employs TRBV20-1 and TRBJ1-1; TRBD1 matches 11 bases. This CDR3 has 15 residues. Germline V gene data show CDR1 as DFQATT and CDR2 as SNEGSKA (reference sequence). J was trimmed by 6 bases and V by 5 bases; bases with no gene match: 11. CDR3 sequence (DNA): TGCAGTGCTCCCCCCTCAGGGACAGGGGGTCCTGAAGCTTTCTTT. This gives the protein CSAPPSGTGGPEAFF.

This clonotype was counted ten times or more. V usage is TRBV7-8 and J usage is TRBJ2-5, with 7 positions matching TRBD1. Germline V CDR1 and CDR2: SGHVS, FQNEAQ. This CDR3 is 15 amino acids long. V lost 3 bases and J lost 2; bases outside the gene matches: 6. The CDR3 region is CASSFEQGWQETQYF. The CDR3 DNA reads TGTGCCAGCAGCTTCGAACAGGGGTGGCAAGAGACCCAGTACTTC.

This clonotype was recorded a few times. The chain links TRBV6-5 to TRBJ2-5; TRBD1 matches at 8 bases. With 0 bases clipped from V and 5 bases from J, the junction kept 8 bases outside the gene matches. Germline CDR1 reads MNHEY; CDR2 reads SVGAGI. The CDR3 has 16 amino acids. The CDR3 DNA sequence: TGTGCCAGCAGTTACTCGACGGTCAGGGGGCTGGAGACCCAGTACTTC. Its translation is CASSYSTVRGLETQYF.

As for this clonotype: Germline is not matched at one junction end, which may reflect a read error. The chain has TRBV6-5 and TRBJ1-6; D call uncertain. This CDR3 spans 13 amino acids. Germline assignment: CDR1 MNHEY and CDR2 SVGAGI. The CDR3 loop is CTSSSGSASPLHF. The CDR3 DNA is TGTACCAGCAGTTCGGGCTCAGCCTCACCCCTCCACTTT.

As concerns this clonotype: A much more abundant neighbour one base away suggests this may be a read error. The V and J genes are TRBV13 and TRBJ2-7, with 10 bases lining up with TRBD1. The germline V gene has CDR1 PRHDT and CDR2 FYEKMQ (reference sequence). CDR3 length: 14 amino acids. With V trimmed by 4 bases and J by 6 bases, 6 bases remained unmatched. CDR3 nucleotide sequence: TGTGCCAGCAGCTCCGGGACAGGGGTGGGCGAGCAGTACTTC. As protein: CASSSGTGVGEQYF.

For the CDR3, the DNA is TGCAGTGCTAGGGACCGGGACAGGGTTGAAAAACTGTTTTTT. Its protein product is CSARDRDRVEKLFF. V gene TRBV20-1 combines with J gene TRBJ1-4; 9 nucleotides align to TRBD1. The V and J ends lost 3 bases and 7 bases, in that order; junction bases with no gene match: 6. The V gene's germline CDR1 is DFQATT and CDR2 SNEGSKA (reference sequence). The CDR3 has 14 amino acids.

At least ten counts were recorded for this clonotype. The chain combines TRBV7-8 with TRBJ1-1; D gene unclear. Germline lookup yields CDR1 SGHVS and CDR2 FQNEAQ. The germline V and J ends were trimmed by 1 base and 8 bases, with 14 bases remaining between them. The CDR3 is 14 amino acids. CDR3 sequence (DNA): TGTGCCAGCAGCTTAGACCGGGCCTCTGGGGAAGCTTTCTTT. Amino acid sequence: CASSLDRASGEAFF.

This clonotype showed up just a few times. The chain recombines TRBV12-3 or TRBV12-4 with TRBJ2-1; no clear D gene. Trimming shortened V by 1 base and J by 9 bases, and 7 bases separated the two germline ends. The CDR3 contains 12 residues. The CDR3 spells CASSLGVPEQFF. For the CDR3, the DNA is TGTGCCAGCAGTTTAGGAGTTCCTGAGCAGTTCTTC.

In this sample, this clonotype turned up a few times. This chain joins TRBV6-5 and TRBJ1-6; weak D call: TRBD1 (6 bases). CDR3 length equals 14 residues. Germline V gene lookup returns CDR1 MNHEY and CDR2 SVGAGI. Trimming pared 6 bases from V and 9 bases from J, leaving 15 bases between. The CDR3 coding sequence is TGTGCCAGCAGCCTCGGACAGTTTAGTTCACCCCTCCACTTT. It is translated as CASSLGQFSSPLHF.

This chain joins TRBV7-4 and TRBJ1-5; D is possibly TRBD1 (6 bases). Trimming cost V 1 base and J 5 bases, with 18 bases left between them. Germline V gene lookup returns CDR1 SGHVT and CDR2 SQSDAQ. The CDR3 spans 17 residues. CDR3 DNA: TGTGCCAGCAGCTTAGGGAACCGGGGGCTGAGGGATCAGCCCCAGCATTTT. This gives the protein CASSLGNRGLRDQPQHF.

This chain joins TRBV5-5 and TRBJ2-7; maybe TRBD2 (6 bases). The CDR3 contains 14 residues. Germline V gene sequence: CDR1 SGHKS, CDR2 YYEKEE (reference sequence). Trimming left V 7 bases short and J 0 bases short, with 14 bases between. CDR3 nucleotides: TGTGCCAGCCTCGGCGGGGTTAGCTCCTACGAGCAGTACTTC. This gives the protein CASLGGVSSYEQYF.

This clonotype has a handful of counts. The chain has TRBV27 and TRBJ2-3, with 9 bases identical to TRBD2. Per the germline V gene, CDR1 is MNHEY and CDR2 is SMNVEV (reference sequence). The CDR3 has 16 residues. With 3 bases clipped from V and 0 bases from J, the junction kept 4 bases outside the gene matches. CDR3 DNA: TGTGCCAGCAGTTTTCTAGCGGGGTCCAGCACAGATACGCAGTATTTT. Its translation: CASSFLAGSSTDTQYF.

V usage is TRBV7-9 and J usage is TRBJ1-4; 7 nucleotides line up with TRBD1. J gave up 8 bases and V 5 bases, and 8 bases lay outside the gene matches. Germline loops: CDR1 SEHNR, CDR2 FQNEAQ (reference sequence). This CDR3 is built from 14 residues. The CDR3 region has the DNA TGTGCCAGCAGCCACCGGGACAGACCCGAAAAACTGTTTTTT. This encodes CASSHRDRPEKLFF. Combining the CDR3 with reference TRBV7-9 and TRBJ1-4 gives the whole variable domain DTGVSQNPRHKITKRGQNVTFRCDPISEHNRLYWYRQTLGQGPEFLTYFQNEAQLEKSRLLSDRFSAERPKGSFSTLEIQRTEQGDSAMYLCASSHRDRPEKLFFGSGTQLSVL.

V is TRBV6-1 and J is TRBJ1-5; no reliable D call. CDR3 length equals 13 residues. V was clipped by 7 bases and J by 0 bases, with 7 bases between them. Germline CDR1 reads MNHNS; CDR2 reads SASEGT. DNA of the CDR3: TGTGCCAGCAAGGATTATAGCAATCAGCCCCAGCATTTT. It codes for CASKDYSNQPQHF.

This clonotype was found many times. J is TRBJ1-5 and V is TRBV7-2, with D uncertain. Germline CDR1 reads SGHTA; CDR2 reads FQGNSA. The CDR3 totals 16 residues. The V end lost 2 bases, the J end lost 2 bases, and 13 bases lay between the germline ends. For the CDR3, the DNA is TGTGCCAGCAGCTTACACGGCAGACTTCGCAATCAGCCCCAGCATTTT. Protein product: CASSLHGRLRNQPQHF.

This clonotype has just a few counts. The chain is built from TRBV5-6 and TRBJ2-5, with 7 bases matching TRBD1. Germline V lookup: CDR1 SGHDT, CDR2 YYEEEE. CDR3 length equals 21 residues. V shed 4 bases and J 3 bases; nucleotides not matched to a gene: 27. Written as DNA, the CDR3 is TGTGCCAGCAGCCTTGTCCCCTGGAAATGGACAGGAAACCGTCGGGAAGAGACCCAGTACTTC. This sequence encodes CASSLVPWKWTGNRREETQYF.

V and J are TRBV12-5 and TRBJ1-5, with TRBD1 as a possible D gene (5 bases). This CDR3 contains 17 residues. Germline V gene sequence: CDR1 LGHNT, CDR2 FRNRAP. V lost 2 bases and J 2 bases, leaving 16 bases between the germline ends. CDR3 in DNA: TGTGCTAGTGGTTTGTTCAGGGAAAGAGACGGCAATCAGCCCCAGCATTTT. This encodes CASGLFRERDGNQPQHF.

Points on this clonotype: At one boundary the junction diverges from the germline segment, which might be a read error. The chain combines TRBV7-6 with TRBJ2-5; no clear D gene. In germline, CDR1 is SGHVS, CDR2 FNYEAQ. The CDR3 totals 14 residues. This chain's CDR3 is CASSYSPGEETQYF. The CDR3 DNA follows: TGTGCTAGCAGCTACAGCCCTGGGGAAGAGACCCAGTACTTC. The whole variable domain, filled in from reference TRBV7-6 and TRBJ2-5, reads GAGVSQSPRYKVTKRGQDVALRCDPISGHVSLYWYRQALGQGPEFLTYFNYEAQQDKSGLPNDRFSAERPEGSISTLTIQRTEQRDSAMYRCASSYSPGEETQYFGPGTRLLVL.